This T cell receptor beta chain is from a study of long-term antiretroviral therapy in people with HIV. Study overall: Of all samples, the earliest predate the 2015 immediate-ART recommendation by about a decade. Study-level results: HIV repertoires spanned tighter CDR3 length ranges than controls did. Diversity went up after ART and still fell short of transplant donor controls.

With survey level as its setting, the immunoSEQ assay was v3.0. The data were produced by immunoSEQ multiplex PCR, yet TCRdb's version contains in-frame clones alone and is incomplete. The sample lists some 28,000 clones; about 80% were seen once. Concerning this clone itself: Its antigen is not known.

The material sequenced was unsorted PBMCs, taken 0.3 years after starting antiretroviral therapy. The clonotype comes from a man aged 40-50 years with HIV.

CDR3 DNA: TGTGCCAGCAGCTCAGGGGACCGAGATACGCAGTATTTT. This gives the protein CASSSGDRDTQYF. This chain connects TRBV11-3 to TRBJ2-3; D might be TRBD1 (6 bases). Trimming removed 4 bases from V and 5 bases from J, with 10 bases in between. Germline lookup yields CDR1 SGHNT and CDR2 YENEEA. The CDR3 runs to 13 residues.